The present TCR beta chain was sequenced within a study of PD-L1 blockade in urothelial cancer. Across the whole study: Researchers found blood samples held a median of roughly 140,000 T cells.

A spike-in of synthetic TCR analog templates was added to each PCR. Sequencing used immunoSEQ multiplex PCR; TCRdb keeps in-frame clones, though not all of them. The sample records tens of thousands of clones, approximately 83% being singletons. Germline V gene lookup returns CDR1 SGHTA and CDR2 FQGNSA. This CDR3 comprises 13 residues. Trimming took off 8 bases at V and 3 bases at J, with 12 bases between the two ends. Time point given: peripheral blood 6 weeks after treatment start. The sequencing used PBMCs, collected around atezolizumab (anti-PD-L1) treatment. The clonotype was recovered from a man in his 60s with urothelial cancer. The chain carries TRBV7-2 and TRBJ2-3; weak D call: TRBD2 (7 bases). CDR3 amino acids: CASGGRGTDTQYF. In DNA form, the CDR3 reads TGTGCCAGCGGGGGGCGGGGGACAGATACGCAGTATTTT.